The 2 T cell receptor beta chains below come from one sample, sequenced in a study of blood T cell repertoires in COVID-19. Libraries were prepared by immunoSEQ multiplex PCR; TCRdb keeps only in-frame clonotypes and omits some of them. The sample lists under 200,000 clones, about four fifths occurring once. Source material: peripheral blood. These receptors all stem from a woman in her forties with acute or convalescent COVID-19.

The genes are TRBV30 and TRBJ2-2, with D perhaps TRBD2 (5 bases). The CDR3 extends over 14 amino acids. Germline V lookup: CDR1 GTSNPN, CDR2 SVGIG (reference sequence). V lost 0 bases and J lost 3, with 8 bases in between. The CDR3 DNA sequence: TGTGCCTGGAGTGTTACTAGACACACCGGGGAGCTGTTTTTT. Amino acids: CAWSVTRHTGELFF. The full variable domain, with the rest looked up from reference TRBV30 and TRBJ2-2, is SQTIHQWPATLVQPVGSPLSLECTVEGTSNPNLYWYRQAAGRGLQLLFYSVGIGQISSEVPQNLSASRPQDRQFILSSKKLLLSDSGFYLCAWSVTRHTGELFFGEGSRLTVL.

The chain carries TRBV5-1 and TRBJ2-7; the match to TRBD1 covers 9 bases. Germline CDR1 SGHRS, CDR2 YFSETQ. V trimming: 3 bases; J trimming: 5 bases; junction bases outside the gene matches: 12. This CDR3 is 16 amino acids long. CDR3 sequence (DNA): TGCGCCAGCAGCTCTGGGTTTGGGACAGGGCCTAACGAGCAGTACTTC. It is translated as CASSSGFGTGPNEQYF.